These T cell receptor beta chains were read from a single sample in a study of shared clonotypes between healthy human individuals. Generated by immunoSEQ multiplex PCR, the TCRdb table keeps only in-frame clones and is missing some. The sample contains fewer than 3 million clones, around 93% of which appear only once. The sequencing input was naive CD4+ T cells from PBMCs. These receptors were taken from a man aged 18 to 30 in good health. Some clones in this sample may be carry-over from other donors' samples. The CDR3 runs from the conserved cysteine through the conserved F or W. A D gene is named only where the DNA matches it firmly. The size field is filled for only some rows; it gives once, few, many or a size class.

V	size	J	D	DNA	CDR3
TRBV5-4	NA	TRBJ2-1	NA	TGTGCCAGCAGCCCCTCGGTCCGGGACACAAATGAGCAGTTCTTC	CASSPSVRDTNEQFF
TRBV28	NA	TRBJ2-2	NA	TGTGCCAGCAGCCTCACAGGGACCGGGGAGCTGTTTTTT	CASSLTGTGELFF
TRBV29-1	NA	TRBJ1-1	NA	TGCAGCGGAGGGGCGAACACTGAAGCTTTCTTT	CSGGANTEAFF
TRBV6-1	NA	TRBJ2-7	TRBD2	TGTGCCAGCAGCCTCACTAGCGGGAGCTCCTACGAGCAGTACTTC	CASSLTSGSSYEQYF
TRBV6-5	NA	TRBJ2-7	TRBD2	TGTGCCAGCAGTTTACGGGGGGACTCCTACGAGCAGTACTTC	CASSLRGDSYEQYF
TRBV7-2	NA	TRBJ2-3	NA	TGTGCCAGCAGCTTAAGCCCAGTAGGCTTCGATACGCAGTATTTT	CASSLSPVGFDTQYF
TRBV6-5	NA	TRBJ1-1	TRBD1	TGTGCCAGCAGTACCGGGACAGGGACCACTGAAGCTTTCTTT	CASSTGTGTTEAFF
TRBV5-1	NA	TRBJ2-3	TRBD2	TGCGCCAGCAGCTTGATGACTAGCGGTAGATACCTCACAGATACGCAGTATTTT	CASSLMTSGRYLTDTQYF
TRBV18	NA	TRBJ1-2	TRBD1	TGTGCCAGCTCACTCGGACAGGGGGATTATGGCTACACCTTC	CASSLGQGDYGYTF
TRBV18	NA	TRBJ2-1	TRBD1	TGTGCCAGCTCACCCCCCGGGACAGGATCCTACAATGAGCAGTTCTTC	CASSPPGTGSYNEQFF
TRBV18	NA	TRBJ2-5	NA	TGTGCCAGCTCACCACCGCCCGGCGGGCAGACCCAGTACTTC	CASSPPPGGQTQYF
TRBV5-1	once	TRBJ1-1	NA	TGCGCCAGCAGCTTCCAGGGGTCGAACACTGAAGCTTTCTTT	CASSFQGSNTEAFF
TRBV18	NA	TRBJ2-1	NA	TGTGCCAGCTCACTTGCCTTGGGGGCCTCCTACAATGAGCAGTTCTTC	CASSLALGASYNEQFF
TRBV7-7	NA	TRBJ2-3	NA	TGTGCCAGCAGCTTGCGGGTGGGGGCTATGATGGATACGCAGTATTTT	CASSLRVGAMMDTQYF
TRBV11-3	NA	TRBJ1-5	NA	TGTGCCAGCAGCTTGGTCATTCGGGTGACGTTGGTTCAGCCCCAGCATTTT	CASSLVIRVTLVQPQHF
TRBV5-1	NA	TRBJ2-1	TRBD2	TGCGCCAGCAGCTTGGGGAGACTAGCGTTGGATGAGCAGTTCTTC	CASSLGRLALDEQFF
TRBV4-3	NA	TRBJ2-6	TRBD1	TGCGCCAGCAGCCCCCGAGGAGGGACAGGGGTCTCTGGGGCCAACGTCCTGACTTTC	CASSPRGGTGVSGANVLTF
TRBV9	NA	TRBJ1-2	NA	TGTGCCAGCAGTCAAAACATCAAGGGGGGGCCTTTCTCTACGTATGGCTACACCTTC	CASSQNIKGGPFSTYGYTF
TRBV2	NA	TRBJ2-1	NA	TGTGCCAGCACTCAGGGAAATGAGCAGTTCTTC	CASTQGNEQFF
TRBV7-9	NA	TRBJ1-1	TRBD1	TGTGCCAGCAGCGTCGCGGGACAGCACACTGAAGCTTTCTTT	CASSVAGQHTEAFF
TRBV28	NA	TRBJ2-1	TRBD2	TGTGCCAGCAGTCGGAATTATCCTAGCGGCTACGATAATGAGCAGTTCTTC	CASSRNYPSGYDNEQFF
TRBV2	NA	TRBJ1-5	TRBD1	TGTGCCAGCAGTGGGTGGACAGGATTGGGTCAGCCCCAGCATTTT	CASSGWTGLGQPQHF
TRBV9	NA	TRBJ1-1	NA	TGTGCCAGCAGCGCCGACAGCGCTGAAGCTTTCTTT	CASSADSAEAFF
TRBV5-1	NA	TRBJ2-1	NA	TGCGCCAGCAGCCCGGGGAATGAGCAGTTCTTC	CASSPGNEQFF
TRBV28	NA	TRBJ1-2	TRBD1	TGTGCCAGCAGTTATGCGGACAGGGGTGGCGGCTACACCTTC	CASSYADRGGGYTF
TRBV7-2	NA	TRBJ2-7	NA	TGTGCCAGCAGCCAGCGGGCAGGGCAGGGCTACGAGCAGTACTTC	CASSQRAGQGYEQYF
TRBV9	NA	TRBJ2-7	TRBD1	TGTGCCAGCAGCGTGACAGGGGTGTCCTACGAGCAGTACTTC	CASSVTGVSYEQYF